The 5 T cell receptor beta chains below come from one sample, sequenced in a study of blood T cell repertoires in COVID-19. TCRdb keeps only in-frame clones here, not all; method: immunoSEQ multiplex PCR. Among approximately 90,000 clones listed, over 80% were seen once. Sequenced input: peripheral blood. The receptors here all came from a man aged 50 to 60 with acute or convalescent COVID-19.

As regards this clone: This clone may be a read error of a much larger clone one base away. V is TRBV7-8 and J is TRBJ2-5; D may be TRBD1 (6 bases). V dropped 3 bases and J dropped 2 bases, with 7 bases sitting between them. This CDR3 has 13 residues. Germline V lookup: CDR1 SGHVS, CDR2 FQNEAQ. The CDR3 DNA is TGTGCCAGCAGCTTTGGACAGCAAGAGACCCAGTACTTC. It yields the protein CASSFGQQETQYF.

In its sample, this clone was seen once. V gene TRBV7-9 combines with J gene TRBJ1-2; D uncertain. Germline assignment: CDR1 SEHNR and CDR2 FQNEAQ (reference sequence). Deletions cut 1 base from V and 6 bases from J, with 6 bases between. The CDR3 runs to 12 residues. The DNA for the CDR3 is TGTGCCAGCAGCTTAGACGGGAATGGCTACACCTTC. It yields the protein CASSLDGNGYTF. The full variable domain, its missing parts supplied by reference TRBV7-9 and TRBJ1-2, is DTGVSQNPRHKITKRGQNVTFRCDPISEHNRLYWYRQTLGQGPEFLTYFQNEAQLEKSRLLSDRFSAERPKGSFSTLEIQRTEQGDSAMYLCASSLDGNGYTFGSGTRLTVV.

V and J are TRBV30 and TRBJ1-2, with 7 bases aligning to TRBD1. In germline, CDR1 is GTSNPN, CDR2 SVGIG (reference sequence). This CDR3 has 12 residues. J gave up 6 bases and V 4 bases, and 5 bases lay outside the gene matches. The CDR3 here is CAWTPTGDGYTF. CDR3 bases: TGTGCCTGGACCCCCACAGGGGATGGCTACACCTTC.

The DNA for the CDR3 is TGTGCCACTGTGGACAGCACTAGCACAGATACGCAGTATTTT. Translation: CATVDSTSTDTQYF. The gene calls are TRBV24-1 and TRBJ2-3, with a weak D call TRBD1 (6 bases). Germline CDR1 reads KGHDR; CDR2 reads SFDVKD. V was clipped by 10 bases and J by 0 bases, with 13 bases between them. The CDR3 sequence is 14 residues long.

Here the CDR3 DNA reads TGTGCCAGCAGCTTAGTTGGGGCACGCCAGGAGACCCAGTACTTC. Translation gives CASSLVGARQETQYF. The V and J genes are TRBV7-7 and TRBJ2-5; TRBD1 is a possible D gene (5 bases). In germline, CDR1 is SSHAT, CDR2 FNYEAQ (reference sequence). V lost 1 base and J 5 bases, leaving 14 bases between the germline ends. The CDR3 covers 15 residues.